These T cell receptor beta chains were read from a single sample in a study of response to subunit inactivated influenza vaccine. TCRdb used MiXCR to reprocess the RT-PCR reads, holding one entry per CDR3 protein. The data contain about half a million distinct CDR3 sequences, roughly 8.2% of them singletons. Sequencing used PBMCs from blood, obtained about 23 months after vaccination. The receptors come from a man in his fifties or sixties who received an inactivated influenza vaccine. Each CDR3 is given with its conserved first and last residue. The order of the fields is D gene, clone size, J gene, V gene, CDR3 protein, CDR3 DNA. A D gene is named only where the DNA matches it firmly. Where a row states a size, it is once, few, many or the class of an expanded clone; other rows omit it.

D: .
size: few
J: TRBJ2-2
V: TRBV25-1
CDR3: CASSEFLGSGGELFF
DNA: TGTGCCAGCAGTGAATTTCTGGGGAGCGGCGGGGAGCTGTTTTTT

D: .
size: .
J: TRBJ2-1
V: TRBV19
CDR3: CASSIDTAGLTESPYNEQFF
DNA: TGTGCCAGTAGTATAGATACGGCAGGGTTAACGGAATCTCCCTACAATGAGCAGTTCTTC

D: .
size: few
J: TRBJ2-6
V: TRBV14
CDR3: CASSQGRFSYSGANVLTF
DNA: TGTGCCAGCAGCCAAGGAAGGTTCAGTTACTCTGGGGCCAACGTCCTGACTTTC

D: .
size: .
J: TRBJ2-1
V: TRBV10-3
CDR3: CAISEQGMGGPYNEQFF
DNA: TGTGCCATCAGTGAACAGGGTATGGGAGGCCCCTACAATGAGCAGTTCTTC

D: .
size: many
J: TRBJ2-1
V: TRBV18
CDR3: CASSNQRVSNRNEQFF
DNA: TGTGCCAGCTCAAACCAGAGGGTCAGTAATCGAAATGAGCAGTTCTTC

D: TRBD1
size: .
J: TRBJ2-7
V: TRBV12-3/TRBV12-4
CDR3: CASSSGTVVYEQYF
DNA: TGTGCCAGCAGCTCCGGGACAGTGGTTTACGAGCAGTACTTC

D: .
size: few
J: TRBJ2-1
V: TRBV20-1
CDR3: CSAKAYTRNEQFF
DNA: TGCAGTGCCAAAGCTTATACTAGGAATGAGCAGTTCTTC

D: .
size: few
J: TRBJ2-3
V: TRBV4-3
CDR3: CASGQAGTDTQYF
DNA: TGCGCCAGCGGGCAAGCGGGCACAGATACGCAGTATTTT

D: .
size: many
J: TRBJ2-3
V: TRBV3-1
CDR3: CASSLSGAFDTQYF
DNA: TGTGCCAGCAGCCTGTCGGGGGCTTTCGATACGCAGTATTTT

D: TRBD2
size: few
J: TRBJ2-7
V: TRBV7-2
CDR3: CASSSGRLAGNSEQYF
DNA: TGTGCCAGCAGCTCAGGCAGACTAGCGGGAAATAGCGAGCAGTACTTC

D: TRBD1
size: few
J: TRBJ1-1
V: TRBV6-1
CDR3: CASTEQGANTEAFF
DNA: TGTGCCAGCACTGAACAGGGGGCGAACACTGAAGCTTTCTTT

D: .
size: many
J: TRBJ1-2
V: TRBV10-3
CDR3: CAISDRASNYGYTF
DNA: TGTGCCATCAGTGATAGGGCATCTAACTATGGCTACACCTTC

D: TRBD1
size: .
J: TRBJ2-7
V: TRBV20-1
CDR3: CSASDRAAYEQYF
DNA: TGCAGTGCTTCGGACAGGGCAGCCTACGAGCAGTACTTC

D: .
size: few
J: TRBJ2-5
V: TRBV5-1
CDR3: CASAGTPQETQYF
DNA: TGCGCCAGCGCCGGGACACCCCAAGAGACCCAGTACTTC

D: TRBD1
size: .
J: TRBJ2-7
V: TRBV29-1
CDR3: CSVRTGRYEQYF
DNA: TGCAGCGTACGGACAGGGCGCTACGAGCAGTACTTC

D: TRBD2
size: few
J: TRBJ2-3
V: TRBV28
CDR3: CASSTPASGRDTDTQYF
DNA: TGTGCCAGCAGCACGCCGGCTAGCGGGAGGGACACAGATACGCAGTATTTT

D: .
size: few
J: TRBJ2-3
V: TRBV18
CDR3: CASSPFSGGTDTQYF
DNA: TGTGCCAGCTCACCATTTTCAGGGGGCACAGATACGCAGTATTTT

D: .
size: many
J: TRBJ2-7
V: TRBV29-1
CDR3: CSVEGGKGLHEQYF
DNA: TGCAGCGTTGAAGGGGGGAAGGGCTTACACGAGCAGTACTTC

D: TRBD2
size: few
J: TRBJ2-1
V: TRBV9
CDR3: CASSASGAYNEQFF
DNA: TGTGCCAGCAGCGCTAGCGGGGCCTACAATGAGCAGTTCTTC

D: .
size: few
J: TRBJ2-7
V: TRBV6-5
CDR3: CASSYSGYSSYEQYF
DNA: TGTGCCAGCAGTTACTCGGGGTATTCCTCCTACGAGCAGTACTTC

D: .
size: many
J: TRBJ2-2
V: TRBV6-5
CDR3: CASSFDGLKAGELFF
DNA: TGTGCCAGCAGTTTCGATGGACTAAAAGCCGGGGAGCTGTTTTTT

D: .
size: few
J: TRBJ2-2
V: TRBV12-3/TRBV12-4
CDR3: CASSPQGGGRTGELFF
DNA: TGTGCCAGCAGCCCCCAAGGCGGGGGCAGGACCGGGGAGCTGTTTTTT

D: .
size: .
J: TRBJ1-5
V: TRBV12-3/TRBV12-4
CDR3: CASTLGWNQPQHF
DNA: TGTGCCAGCACCCTAGGTTGGAATCAGCCCCAGCATTTT

D: .
size: few
J: TRBJ2-7
V: TRBV9
CDR3: CASSPIGRGHHEQYF
DNA: TGTGCCAGCAGCCCCATCGGGAGGGGGCACCACGAGCAGTACTTC

D: .
size: .
J: TRBJ1-2
V: TRBV29-1
CDR3: CSVDGREGGYTF
DNA: TGCAGCGTTGATGGTAGGGAGGGGGGCTACACCTTC

D: .
size: .
J: TRBJ2-2
V: TRBV12-3/TRBV12-4
CDR3: CASSVRSVNTGELFF
DNA: TGTGCCAGCAGTGTCCGTAGCGTGAACACCGGGGAGCTGTTTTTT

D: .
size: .
J: TRBJ2-1
V: TRBV10-3
CDR3: CAISGSPRVREGETYNEQFF
DNA: TGTGCCATCAGTGGGTCCCCCAGGGTGAGGGAGGGGGAAACCTACAATGAGCAGTTCTTC

D: .
size: many
J: TRBJ1-1
V: TRBV14
CDR3: CASSQFRATEAFF
DNA: TGTGCCAGCAGCCAATTCCGGGCCACTGAAGCTTTCTTT

D: .
size: .
J: TRBJ1-1
V: TRBV10-2
CDR3: CASSEAGPGVTEAFF
DNA: TGCGCCAGCAGTGAGGCGGGACCTGGGGTCACTGAAGCTTTCTTT

D: TRBD2
size: many
J: TRBJ2-5
V: TRBV20-1
CDR3: CSARFNPGLAGGQETQYF
DNA: TGCAGTGCTAGGTTCAACCCGGGACTAGCGGGGGGGCAAGAGACCCAGTACTTC

D: .
size: .
J: TRBJ1-6
V: TRBV5-6
CDR3: CASSLSTRGNSPLHF
DNA: TGTGCCAGCAGCTTATCTACCAGGGGAAATTCACCCCTCCACTTT

D: .
size: many
J: TRBJ1-5
V: TRBV6-2/TRBV6-3
CDR3: CASSTRSNQPQHF
DNA: TGTGCCAGCAGTACGAGATCCAATCAGCCCCAGCATTTT

D: TRBD1
size: many
J: TRBJ2-2
V: TRBV10-3
CDR3: CAITGQTNTGELFF
DNA: TGTGCCATCACGGGACAGACGAACACCGGGGAGCTGTTTTTT

D: TRBD2
size: many
J: TRBJ2-3
V: TRBV10-3
CDR3: CAISELSGRTTDTQYF
DNA: TGTGCCATCAGTGAGTTAAGCGGGAGGACCACAGATACGCAGTATTTT

D: TRBD2
size: many
J: TRBJ2-3
V: TRBV12-3/TRBV12-4
CDR3: CASSLEGLGGTDTQYF
DNA: TGTGCCAGCAGCTTAGAGGGACTAGGGGGCACAGATACGCAGTATTTT

D: .
size: .
J: TRBJ1-1
V: TRBV5-1
CDR3: CASSLFAQNTEAFF
DNA: TGCGCCAGCAGCTTGTTTGCACAGAACACTGAAGCTTTCTTT

D: .
size: many
J: TRBJ2-5
V: TRBV28
CDR3: CASSALETQYF
DNA: TGTGCCAGCTCAGCGTTGGAGACCCAGTACTTC

D: .
size: few
J: TRBJ1-1
V: TRBV7-9
CDR3: CASSLRGQSEAFF
DNA: TGTGCCAGCAGCTTACGAGGGCAGAGTGAAGCTTTCTTT

D: .
size: few
J: TRBJ2-1
V: TRBV24-1
CDR3: CATRKTGDNEQFF
DNA: TGTGCCACCAGGAAGACAGGAGACAATGAGCAGTTCTTC

D: .
size: few
J: TRBJ1-2
V: TRBV6-2/TRBV6-3
CDR3: CASRRQDYGYTF
DNA: TGTGCCAGCAGACGACAGGACTATGGCTACACCTTC

D: .
size: .
J: TRBJ1-3
V: TRBV10-3
CDR3: CAIRDPSVDSGNTIYF
DNA: TGTGCCATCAGGGACCCGTCAGTAGACTCTGGAAACACCATATATTTT

D: .
size: few
J: TRBJ2-1
V: TRBV6-1
CDR3: CASSANLYNEQFF
DNA: TGTGCCAGCAGTGCAAACCTCTACAATGAGCAGTTCTTC

D: .
size: few
J: TRBJ2-7
V: TRBV18
CDR3: CASSPPGVPYEQYF
DNA: TGTGCCAGCTCACCACCGGGGGTTCCCTACGAGCAGTACTTC

D: TRBD2
size: many
J: TRBJ2-3
V: TRBV20-1
CDR3: CSALTSGGLNTQYF
DNA: TGCAGTGCTCTCACTAGCGGGGGACTTAATACGCAGTATTTT

D: .
size: many
J: TRBJ2-1
V: TRBV18
CDR3: CASSQDNNEQFF
DNA: TGTGCCAGCTCTCAGGACAACAATGAGCAGTTCTTC

D: TRBD1
size: few
J: TRBJ1-2
V: TRBV24-1
CDR3: CATSDPGQGHYGYTF
DNA: TGTGCCACCAGTGATCCGGGACAGGGCCACTATGGCTACACCTTC

D: .
size: many
J: TRBJ2-3
V: TRBV5-1
CDR3: CASTLNRAKSTDTQYF
DNA: TGCGCCAGCACCCTTAACAGGGCAAAGAGCACAGATACGCAGTATTTT

D: .
size: many
J: TRBJ1-1
V: TRBV20-1
CDR3: CSASGLNTEAFF
DNA: TGCAGTGCTAGCGGCCTCAACACTGAAGCTTTCTTT

D: TRBD2
size: .
J: TRBJ2-7
V: TRBV15
CDR3: CATSRLAEPTYEQYF
DNA: TGTGCCACCAGCAGGCTAGCGGAACCCACCTACGAGCAGTACTTC

D: .
size: few
J: TRBJ1-5
V: TRBV5-4
CDR3: CASSLAGVAGQPQHF
DNA: TGTGCCAGCAGCTTGGCGGGGGTTGCGGGTCAGCCCCAGCATTTT

D: .
size: many
J: TRBJ2-3
V: TRBV7-2
CDR3: CASSFYADTQYF
DNA: TGTGCCAGCAGCTTCTATGCAGATACGCAGTATTTT

D: .
size: many
J: TRBJ2-1
V: TRBV5-1
CDR3: CASSPGTANEQFF
DNA: TGCGCCAGCAGCCCCGGGACCGCCAATGAGCAGTTCTTC

D: .
size: .
J: TRBJ2-5
V: TRBV6-1
CDR3: CASRKSGQETQYF
DNA: TGTGCCAGCAGAAAAAGCGGACAAGAGACCCAGTACTTC

D: .
size: many
J: TRBJ2-6
V: TRBV7-2
CDR3: CASSLRLPGANVLTF
DNA: TGTGCCAGCAGCTTAAGGCTACCTGGGGCCAACGTCCTGACTTTC

D: TRBD2
size: .
J: TRBJ2-4
V: TRBV3-1
CDR3: CASSPIAGYKNIQYF
DNA: TGTGCCAGCAGCCCTATAGCGGGGTACAAAAACATTCAGTACTTC

D: .
size: many
J: TRBJ2-3
V: TRBV5-1
CDR3: CASTRDSGPSTDTQYF
DNA: TGCGCCAGCACCCGGGATAGCGGTCCTAGCACAGATACGCAGTATTTT

D: .
size: .
J: TRBJ2-1
V: TRBV5-6
CDR3: CASSSTSTGKGSYNEQFF
DNA: TGTGCCAGCAGTTCCACGAGCACGGGTAAGGGTTCCTACAATGAGCAGTTCTTC

D: TRBD1
size: .
J: TRBJ2-2
V: TRBV6-2/TRBV6-3
CDR3: CASKPQGGTGELFF
DNA: TGTGCCAGCAAACCACAGGGGGGCACCGGGGAGCTGTTTTTT

D: TRBD2
size: .
J: TRBJ2-2
V: TRBV7-6
CDR3: CASSSTLAGGGIQLFF
DNA: TGTGCCAGCAGCTCGACACTAGCGGGAGGCGGGATTCAGCTGTTTTTT